The clone carrying this T cell receptor (beta chain) was counted only a few times. V lost 5 bases to trimming and J lost 8 bases; unmatched junction nucleotides: 9. The CDR3 totals 14 residues. CDR1 is MNHEY and CDR2 is SVGAGI in the germline V gene. The sample is drawn from a study of blood T cell repertoires in COVID-19. Looking at the study overall: Italy, Spain and the United States were the sources of the convalescent and acute COVID-19 samples.

Living in under 30 US areas, the participants were between roughly 18 and 95 years of age. In assigning cohorts, the study relied on participant-reported clinical history. Recovered participants had two consecutive negative NP/OP PCR tests, healthcare professional clearance, or symptom resolution. The assay was immunoSEQ multiplex PCR, and TCRdb's table has in-frame clones only and misses some. The sample contains 300,000 to 400,000 clones, over 80% of which appear only once. Sequencing was carried out using PBMCs or T cells enriched from blood (not recorded which). The rearrangement joins TRBV6-5 to TRBJ2-1; 7 bases fit TRBD1. The TCR was taken from a man aged 30-40 years who had recovered from COVID-19. CDR3 sequence reads: CASSLGVGGYEQFF. The DNA of the CDR3 is TGTGCCAGCAGTCTCGGGGTAGGGGGCTATGAGCAGTTCTTC.